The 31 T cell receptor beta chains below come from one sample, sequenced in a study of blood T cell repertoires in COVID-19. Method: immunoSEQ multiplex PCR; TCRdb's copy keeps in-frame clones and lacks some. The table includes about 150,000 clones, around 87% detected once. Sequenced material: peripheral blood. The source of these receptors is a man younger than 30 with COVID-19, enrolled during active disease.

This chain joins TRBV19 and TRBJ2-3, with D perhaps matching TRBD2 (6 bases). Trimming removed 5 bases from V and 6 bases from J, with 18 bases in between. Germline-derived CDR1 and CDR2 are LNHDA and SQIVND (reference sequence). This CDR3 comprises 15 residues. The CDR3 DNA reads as TGTGCCAGTAGTGAAAGCGGGCAGTCATTTGATACGCAGTATTTT. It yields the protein CASSESGQSFDTQYF.

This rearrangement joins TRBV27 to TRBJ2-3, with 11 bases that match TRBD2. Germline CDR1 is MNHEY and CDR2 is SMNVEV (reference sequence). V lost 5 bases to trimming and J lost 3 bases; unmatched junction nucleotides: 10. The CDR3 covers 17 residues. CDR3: CASSKRTSGLITDTQYF. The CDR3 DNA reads TGTGCCAGCAGTAAAAGGACTAGCGGGTTGATAACAGATACGCAGTATTTT.

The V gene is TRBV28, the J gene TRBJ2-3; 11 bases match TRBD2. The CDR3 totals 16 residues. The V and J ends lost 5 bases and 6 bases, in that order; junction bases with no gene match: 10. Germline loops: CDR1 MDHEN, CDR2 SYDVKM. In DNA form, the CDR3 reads TGTGCCAGCAGTCCCATTAGCGGGAGGGCGTACGATACGCAGTATTTT. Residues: CASSPISGRAYDTQYF. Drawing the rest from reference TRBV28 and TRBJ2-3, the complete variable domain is DVKVTQSSRYLVKRTGEKVFLECVQDMDHENMFWYRQDPGLGLRLIYFSYDVKMKEKGDIPEGYSVSREKKERFSLILESASTNQTSMYLCASSPISGRAYDTQYFGPGTRLTVL.

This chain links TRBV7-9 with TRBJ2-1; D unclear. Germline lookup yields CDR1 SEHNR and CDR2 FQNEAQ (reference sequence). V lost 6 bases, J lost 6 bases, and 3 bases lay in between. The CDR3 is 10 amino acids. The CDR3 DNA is TGTGCCAGCAGTATCAATGAGCAGTTCTTC. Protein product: CASSINEQFF.

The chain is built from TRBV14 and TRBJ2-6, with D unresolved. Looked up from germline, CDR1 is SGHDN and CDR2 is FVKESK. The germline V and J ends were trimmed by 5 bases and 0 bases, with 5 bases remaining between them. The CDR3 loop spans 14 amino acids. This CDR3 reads CASSRGSGANVLTF. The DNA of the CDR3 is TGTGCCAGCAGCAGAGGCTCTGGGGCCAACGTCCTGACTTTC. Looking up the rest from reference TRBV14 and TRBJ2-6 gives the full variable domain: EAGVTQFPSHSVIEKGQTVTLRCDPISGHDNLYWYRRVMGKEIKFLLHFVKESKQDESGMPNNRFLAERTGGTYSTLKVQPAELEDSGVYFCASSRGSGANVLTFGAGSRLTVL.

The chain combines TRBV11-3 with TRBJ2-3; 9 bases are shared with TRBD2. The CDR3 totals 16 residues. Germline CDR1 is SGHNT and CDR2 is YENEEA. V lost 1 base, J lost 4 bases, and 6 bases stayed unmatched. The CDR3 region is CASSLGGGRAPDTQYF. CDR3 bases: TGTGCCAGCAGCTTAGGCGGCGGGAGGGCCCCAGATACGCAGTATTTT.

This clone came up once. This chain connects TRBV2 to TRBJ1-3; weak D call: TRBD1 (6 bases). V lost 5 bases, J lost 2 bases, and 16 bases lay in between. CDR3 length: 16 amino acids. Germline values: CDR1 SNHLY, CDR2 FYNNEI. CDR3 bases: TGTGCCAGCAGTAGCCACAGGGTTAGGGCTGGAAACACCATATATTTT. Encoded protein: CASSSHRVRAGNTIYF.

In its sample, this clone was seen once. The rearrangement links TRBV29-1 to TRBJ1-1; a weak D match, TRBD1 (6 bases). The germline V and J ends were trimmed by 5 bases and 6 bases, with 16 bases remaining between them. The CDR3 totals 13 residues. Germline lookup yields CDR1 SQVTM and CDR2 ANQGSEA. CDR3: CSVKRTVEAEAFF. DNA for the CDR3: TGCAGCGTTAAAAGGACAGTTGAGGCTGAAGCTTTCTTT.

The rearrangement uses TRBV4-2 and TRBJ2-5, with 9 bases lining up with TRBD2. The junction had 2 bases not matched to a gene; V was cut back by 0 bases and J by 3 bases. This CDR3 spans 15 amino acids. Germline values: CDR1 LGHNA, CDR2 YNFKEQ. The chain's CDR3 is CASSQEGTSKETQYF. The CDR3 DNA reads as TGTGCCAGCAGCCAAGAGGGGACTAGCAAAGAGACCCAGTACTTC.

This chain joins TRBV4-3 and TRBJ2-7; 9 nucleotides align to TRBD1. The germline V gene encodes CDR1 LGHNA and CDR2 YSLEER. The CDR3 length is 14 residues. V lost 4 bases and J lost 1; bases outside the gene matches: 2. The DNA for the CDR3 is TGCGCCAGCAGCCCGACAGGGGGTTCCTACGAGCAGTACTTC. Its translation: CASSPTGGSYEQYF.

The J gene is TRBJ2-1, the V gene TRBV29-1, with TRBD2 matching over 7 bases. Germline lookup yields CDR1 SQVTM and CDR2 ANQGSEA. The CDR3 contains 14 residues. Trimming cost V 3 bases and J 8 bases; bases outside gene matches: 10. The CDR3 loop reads CSVDPAGLSDEQFF. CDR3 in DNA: TGCAGCGTTGATCCAGCGGGGTTATCCGATGAGCAGTTCTTC.

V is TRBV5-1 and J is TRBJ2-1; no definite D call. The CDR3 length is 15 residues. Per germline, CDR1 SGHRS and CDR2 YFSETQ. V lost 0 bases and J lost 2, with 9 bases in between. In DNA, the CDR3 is TGCGCCAGCAGCTTGGCGGGTCTCACCTACAATGAGCAGTTCTTC. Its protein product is CASSLAGLTYNEQFF.

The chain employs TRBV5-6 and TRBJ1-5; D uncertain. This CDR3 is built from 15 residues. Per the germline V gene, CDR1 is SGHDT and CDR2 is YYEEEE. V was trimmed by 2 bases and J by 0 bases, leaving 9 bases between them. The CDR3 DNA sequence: TGTGCCAGCAGCTTATCCAGACATAGCAATCAGCCCCAGCATTTT. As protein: CASSLSRHSNQPQHF.

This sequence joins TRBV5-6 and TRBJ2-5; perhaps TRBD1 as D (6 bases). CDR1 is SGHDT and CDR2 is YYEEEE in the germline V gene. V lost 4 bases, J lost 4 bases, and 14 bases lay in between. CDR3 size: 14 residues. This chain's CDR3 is CASSPLGAGETQYF. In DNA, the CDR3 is TGTGCCAGCAGCCCTTTGGGGGCTGGAGAGACCCAGTACTTC.

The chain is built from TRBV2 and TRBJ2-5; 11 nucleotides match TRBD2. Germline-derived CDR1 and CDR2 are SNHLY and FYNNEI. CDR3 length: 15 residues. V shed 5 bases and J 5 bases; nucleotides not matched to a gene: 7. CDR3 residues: CASSNPTSGVETQYF. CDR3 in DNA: TGTGCCAGCAGTAATCCGACTAGCGGGGTGGAGACCCAGTACTTC.

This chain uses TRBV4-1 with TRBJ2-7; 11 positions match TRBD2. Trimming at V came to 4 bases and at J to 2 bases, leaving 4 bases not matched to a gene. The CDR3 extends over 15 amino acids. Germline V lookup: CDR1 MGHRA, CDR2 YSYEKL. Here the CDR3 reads CASSRGLADTYEQYF. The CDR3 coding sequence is TGCGCCAGCAGCCGGGGACTAGCGGATACCTACGAGCAGTACTTC.

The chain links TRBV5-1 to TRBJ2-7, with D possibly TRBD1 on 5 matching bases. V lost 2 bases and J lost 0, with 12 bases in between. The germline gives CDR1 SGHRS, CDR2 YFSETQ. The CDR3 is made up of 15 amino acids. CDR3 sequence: CASSFQGPSSYEQYF. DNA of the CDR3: TGCGCCAGCAGCTTTCAGGGTCCGAGCTCCTACGAGCAGTACTTC. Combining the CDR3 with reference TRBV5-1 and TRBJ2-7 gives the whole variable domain KAGVTQTPRYLIKTRGQQVTLSCSPISGHRSVSWYQQTPGQGLQFLFEYFSETQRNKGNFPGRFSGRQFSNSRSEMNVSTLELGDSALYLCASSFQGPSSYEQYFGPGTRLTVT.

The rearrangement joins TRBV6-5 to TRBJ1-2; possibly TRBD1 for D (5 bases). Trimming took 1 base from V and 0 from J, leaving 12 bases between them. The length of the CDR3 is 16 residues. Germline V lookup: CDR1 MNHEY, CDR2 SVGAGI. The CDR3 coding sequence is TGTGCCAGCAGTTACTTCCCGACAGCCCCTAACTATGGCTACACCTTC. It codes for CASSYFPTAPNYGYTF.

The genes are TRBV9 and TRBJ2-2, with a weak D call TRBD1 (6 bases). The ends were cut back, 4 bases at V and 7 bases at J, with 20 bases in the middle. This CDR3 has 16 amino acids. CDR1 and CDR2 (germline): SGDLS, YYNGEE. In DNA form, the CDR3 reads TGTGCCAGCAGCCCAGGGGTAGGGGGACGTAACGGGGAGCTGTTTTTT. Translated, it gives CASSPGVGGRNGELFF.

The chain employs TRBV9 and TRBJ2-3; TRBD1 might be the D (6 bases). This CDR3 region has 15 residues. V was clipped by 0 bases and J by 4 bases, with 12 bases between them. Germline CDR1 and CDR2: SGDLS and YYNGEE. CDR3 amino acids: CASSVEEGVADTQYF. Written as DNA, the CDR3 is TGTGCCAGCAGCGTAGAAGAGGGGGTGGCAGATACGCAGTATTTT.

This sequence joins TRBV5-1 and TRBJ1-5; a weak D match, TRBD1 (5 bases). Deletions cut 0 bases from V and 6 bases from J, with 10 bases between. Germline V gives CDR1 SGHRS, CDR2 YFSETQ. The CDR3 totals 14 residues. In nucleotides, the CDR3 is TGCGCCAGCAGCTTGGAACCAGGGCCTCAGCCCCAGCATTTT. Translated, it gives CASSLEPGPQPQHF.

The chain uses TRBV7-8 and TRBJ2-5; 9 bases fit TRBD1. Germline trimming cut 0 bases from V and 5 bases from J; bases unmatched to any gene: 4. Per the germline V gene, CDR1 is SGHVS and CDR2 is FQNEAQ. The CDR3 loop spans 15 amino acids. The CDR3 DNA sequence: TGTGCCAGCAGCTTAGCAGGACAGGGGTTGGAGACCCAGTACTTC. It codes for CASSLAGQGLETQYF.

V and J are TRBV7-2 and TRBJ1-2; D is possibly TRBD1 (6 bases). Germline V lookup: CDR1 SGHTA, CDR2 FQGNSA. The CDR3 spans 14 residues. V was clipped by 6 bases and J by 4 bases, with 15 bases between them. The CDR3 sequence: CASRQQGVGYGYTF. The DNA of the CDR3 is TGTGCCAGCAGACAACAGGGAGTGGGCTATGGCTACACCTTC.

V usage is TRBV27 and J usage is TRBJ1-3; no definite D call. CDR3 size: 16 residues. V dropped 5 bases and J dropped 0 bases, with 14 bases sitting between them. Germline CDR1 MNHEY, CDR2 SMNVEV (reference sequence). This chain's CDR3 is CASSPFGYDSGNTIYF. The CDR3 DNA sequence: TGTGCCAGCAGTCCTTTCGGGTACGACTCTGGAAACACCATATATTTT.

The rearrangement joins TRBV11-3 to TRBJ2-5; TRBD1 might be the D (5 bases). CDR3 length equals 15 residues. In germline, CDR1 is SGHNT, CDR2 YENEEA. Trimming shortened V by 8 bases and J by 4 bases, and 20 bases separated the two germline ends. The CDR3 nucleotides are TGTGCCAGCGAATTCGCAAGGGGAAGGGGAGAGACCCAGTACTTC. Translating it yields CASEFARGRGETQYF.

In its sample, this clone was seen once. DNA for the CDR3: TGTGCCAGCAGCACCAGGGGCGCCCGGGAGCTGTTTTTT. Its protein is CASSTRGARELFF. The chain recombines TRBV27 with TRBJ2-2, with a possible D match to TRBD1 (6 bases). This CDR3 is 13 amino acids long. Germline values: CDR1 MNHEY, CDR2 SMNVEV (reference sequence). The V end lost 6 bases, the J end lost 9 bases, and 14 bases lay between the germline ends.

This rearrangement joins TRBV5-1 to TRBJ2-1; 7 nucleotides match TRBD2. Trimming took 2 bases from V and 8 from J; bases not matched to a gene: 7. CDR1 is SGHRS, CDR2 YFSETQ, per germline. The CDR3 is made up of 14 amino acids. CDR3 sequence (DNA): TGCGCCAGCAGCTTAAGAGCGGGGTGGGATGAGCAGTTCTTC. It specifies CASSLRAGWDEQFF.

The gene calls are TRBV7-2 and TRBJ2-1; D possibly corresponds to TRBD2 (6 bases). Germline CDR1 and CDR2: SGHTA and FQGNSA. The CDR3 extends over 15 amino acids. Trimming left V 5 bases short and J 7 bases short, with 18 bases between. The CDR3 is CASSPESGPRNEQFF. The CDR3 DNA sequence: TGTGCCAGCAGCCCCGAAAGCGGGCCGAGGAATGAGCAGTTCTTC.

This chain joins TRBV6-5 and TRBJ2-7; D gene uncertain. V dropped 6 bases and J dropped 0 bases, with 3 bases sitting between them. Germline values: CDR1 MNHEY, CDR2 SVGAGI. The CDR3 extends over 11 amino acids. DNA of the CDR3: TGTGCCAGCAGGAGCTCCTACGAGCAGTACTTC. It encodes CASRSSYEQYF.

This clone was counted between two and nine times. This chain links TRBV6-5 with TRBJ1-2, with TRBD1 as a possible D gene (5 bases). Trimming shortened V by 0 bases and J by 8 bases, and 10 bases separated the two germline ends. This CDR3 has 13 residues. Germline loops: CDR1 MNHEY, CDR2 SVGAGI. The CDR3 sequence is CASSYSGGDGYTF. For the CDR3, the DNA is TGTGCCAGCAGTTACTCGGGGGGAGACGGCTACACCTTC.

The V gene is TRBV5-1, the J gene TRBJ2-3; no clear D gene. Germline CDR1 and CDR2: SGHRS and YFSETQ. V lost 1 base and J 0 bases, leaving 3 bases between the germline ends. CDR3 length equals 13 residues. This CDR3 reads CASSLRSTDTQYF. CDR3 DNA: TGCGCCAGCAGCTTGCGGAGCACAGATACGCAGTATTTT. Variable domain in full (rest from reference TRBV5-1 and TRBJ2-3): KAGVTQTPRYLIKTRGQQVTLSCSPISGHRSVSWYQQTPGQGLQFLFEYFSETQRNKGNFPGRFSGRQFSNSRSEMNVSTLELGDSALYLCASSLRSTDTQYFGPGTRLTVL.